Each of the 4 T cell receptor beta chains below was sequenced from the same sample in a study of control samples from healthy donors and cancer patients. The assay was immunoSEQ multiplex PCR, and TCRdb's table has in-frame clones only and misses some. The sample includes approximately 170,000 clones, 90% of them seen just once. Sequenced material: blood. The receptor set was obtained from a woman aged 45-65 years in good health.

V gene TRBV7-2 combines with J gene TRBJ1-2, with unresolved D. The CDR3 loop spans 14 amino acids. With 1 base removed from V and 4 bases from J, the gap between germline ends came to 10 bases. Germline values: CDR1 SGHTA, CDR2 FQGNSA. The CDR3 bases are TGTGCCAGCAGCTTAGGTTGGACCCTCTATGGCTACACCTTC. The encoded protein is CASSLGWTLYGYTF.

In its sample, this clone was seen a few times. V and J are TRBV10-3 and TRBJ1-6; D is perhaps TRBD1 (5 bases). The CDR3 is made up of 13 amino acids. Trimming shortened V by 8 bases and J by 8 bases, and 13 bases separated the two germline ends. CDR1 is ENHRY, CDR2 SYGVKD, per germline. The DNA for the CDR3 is TGTGCCATCCGACAGATCGTAGATTCACCCCTCCACTTT. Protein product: CAIRQIVDSPLHF.

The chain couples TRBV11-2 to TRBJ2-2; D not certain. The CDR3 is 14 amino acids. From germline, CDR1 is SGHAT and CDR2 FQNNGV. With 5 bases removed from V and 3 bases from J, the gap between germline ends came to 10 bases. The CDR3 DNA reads TGTGCCAGCAGCCGTCAAGTGGACACCGGGGAGCTGTTTTTT. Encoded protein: CASSRQVDTGELFF. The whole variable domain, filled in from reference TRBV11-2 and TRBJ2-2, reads EAGVAQSPRYKIIEKRQSVAFWCNPISGHATLYWYQQILGQGPKLLIQFQNNGVVDDSQLPKDRFSAERLKGVDSTLKIQPAKLEDSAVYLCASSRQVDTGELFFGEGSRLTVL.

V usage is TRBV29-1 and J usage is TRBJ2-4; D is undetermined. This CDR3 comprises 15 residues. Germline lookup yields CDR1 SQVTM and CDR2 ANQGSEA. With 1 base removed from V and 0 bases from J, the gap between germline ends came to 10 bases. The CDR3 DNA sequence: TGCAGCGTTGAAGGTTCCAGACTAGCCAAAAACATTCAGTACTTC. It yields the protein CSVEGSRLAKNIQYF.